This T cell receptor beta chain was documented in a study of shared clonotypes between healthy human individuals. Study context: Per donor, CD8 memory used one plate, CD8 naive used two, CD4 memory used three and CD4 naive used three.

Overall study findings and caveats: Generation probabilities of non-shared clonotypes were lower (relative to those shared by all four donors).

This clone has only one observation. Antigen unknown. In the original processing: With immunoSEQ giving junction-only sequences and no quality scores, filtering differed. The data were produced by immunoSEQ multiplex PCR, yet TCRdb's version contains in-frame clones alone and is incomplete. From that table come the V and J calls and clone size; the DNA was used to work out D and trimming. This table holds some 200,000 clones, approximately 92% found once. The CDR3 covers 15 residues. Germline-derived CDR1 and CDR2 are MNHNS and SASEGT. V gave up 4 bases and J gave up 1 base; unmatched junction bases: 4.

What was sequenced was naive CD4+ T cells sorted from blood. Subset of the sample: CD45RA+ positively selected. The genes are TRBV6-1 and TRBJ1-2; 9 bases fit TRBD1. The clonotype comes from a woman in her thirties in good health. CDR3 amino acids: CASSARDRVNYGYTF. DNA for the CDR3: TGTGCCAGCAGTGCCCGGGACAGGGTTAACTATGGCTACACCTTC.